The 10 T cell receptor beta chains in this list originate from one sample, sequenced in a study of blood T cell repertoires in COVID-19. The table came from immunoSEQ multiplex PCR; TCRdb's copy has only in-frame clones and leaves some out. The sample lists about 290,000 clones, 80% to 90% occurring once. Sequenced input: peripheral blood. The receptors stem from a man aged 35-49 years with acute or convalescent COVID-19.

The chain is built from TRBV19 and TRBJ2-2; D is perhaps TRBD2 (5 bases). From germline, CDR1 is LNHDA and CDR2 SQIVND (reference sequence). The V end was cut by 4 bases, the J end by 6 bases, with 9 bases between. The CDR3 loop spans 13 amino acids. CDR3 bases: TGTGCCAGTAGTACCGGGGAAGCCGGGGAGCTGTTTTTT. Protein: CASSTGEAGELFF.

The rearrangement links TRBV5-1 to TRBJ2-1; TRBD1 is a possible D gene (6 bases). Germline V gene sequence: CDR1 SGHRS, CDR2 YFSETQ. V lost 0 bases and J 4 bases, leaving 11 bases between the germline ends. The CDR3 sequence is 15 residues long. The CDR3 DNA is TGCGCCAGCAGCTTGGGGACAGAACCTTACAATGAGCAGTTCTTC. Protein product: CASSLGTEPYNEQFF.

In this sample, this clone turned up once. This chain links TRBV3-1 (or the pseudogene TRBV3-2) with TRBJ1-2, with 10 bases fitting TRBD1. The CDR3 is 14 amino acids. V trimming: 4 bases; J trimming: 7 bases; junction bases outside the gene matches: 6. In germline, CDR1 is LGHDT, CDR2 YNNKEL (reference sequence). CDR3 DNA sequence: TGTGCCAGCAGCCTAACAGGGACAGGGGCTGGCTACACCTTC. Translating gives CASSLTGTGAGYTF.

The V and J genes are TRBV6-5 and TRBJ1-4; D unresolved. V was cut by 2 bases and J by 0 bases, with 7 bases left in between. CDR3 length: 15 amino acids. Germline assignment: CDR1 MNHEY and CDR2 SVGAGI. The DNA of the CDR3 is TGTGCCAGCAGTTACGGGCCCTCAACTAATGAAAAACTGTTTTTT. As protein: CASSYGPSTNEKLFF.

V usage is TRBV9 and J usage is TRBJ1-6; possibly TRBD1 for D (5 bases). There are 14 residues in the CDR3. Trimming took off 0 bases at V and 5 bases at J, with 6 bases between the two ends. The germline V gene encodes CDR1 SGDLS and CDR2 YYNGEE. CDR3 protein: CASSVDRNNSPLHF. CDR3 sequence (DNA): TGTGCCAGCAGCGTAGACAGGAATAATTCACCCCTCCACTTT.

J is TRBJ1-1 and V is TRBV5-1; D gene unclear. Trimming removed 2 bases at V and 0 bases at J, with 5 bases between. The CDR3 runs 13 residues. CDR1 is SGHRS, CDR2 YFSETQ, per germline. As DNA, the CDR3 is TGCGCCAGCAGCTTCTTTTTGAACACTGAAGCTTTCTTT. It encodes CASSFFLNTEAFF.

The chain recombines TRBV29-1 with TRBJ2-7, with TRBD1 matching over 10 bases. The CDR3 length is 15 residues. Germline V gene lookup returns CDR1 SQVTM and CDR2 ANQGSEA. V shed 0 bases and J 5 bases; nucleotides not matched to a gene: 7. The DNA of the CDR3 is TGCAGCGTTGAAGAATGGGACAGGGGATTCAACGAGCAGTACTTC. Its translation is CSVEEWDRGFNEQYF.

The chain carries TRBV6-1 and TRBJ2-6; 8 nucleotides agree with TRBD1. The V gene end was trimmed by 4 bases and the J gene end by 0 bases; junction bases not matched to a gene: 2. The CDR3 spans 16 residues. CDR1 and CDR2 from the germline V gene are MNHNS and SASEGT. The CDR3 region has the DNA TGTGCCAGCAGTGGACAGGGGACCTCTGGGGCCAACGTCCTGACTTTC. It yields the protein CASSGQGTSGANVLTF.

The count of this clone is one. The chain uses TRBV11-2 and TRBJ2-4; D not certain. Trimming pared 2 bases from V and 9 bases from J, leaving 5 bases between. This CDR3 is built from 11 residues. Germline CDR1 reads SGHAT; CDR2 reads FQNNGV. The CDR3 bases are TGTGCCAGCAGCTTATTCGGCATTCAGTACTTC. Residues: CASSLFGIQYF.

The V gene is TRBV6-5, the J gene TRBJ1-5; D remains ambiguous. The germline V gene encodes CDR1 MNHEY and CDR2 SVGAGI. The CDR3 loop spans 14 amino acids. The V and J ends lost 6 bases and 2 bases respectively, with 11 bases between them. The CDR3 nucleotides read TGTGCCAGCAGCCCCGTCTATGGCAATCAGCCCCAGCATTTT. Translation gives CASSPVYGNQPQHF.